This T cell receptor (beta chain) derives from a study of blood T cell repertoires in COVID-19. The table came from immunoSEQ multiplex PCR; TCRdb's copy has only in-frame clones and leaves some out. The sample yields 170,000 or so clones, less than 90% seen once. This clonotype was sampled from a woman in her fifties or sixties who had recovered from COVID-19. The sequenced sample was PBMCs or T cells enriched from blood (not recorded which).

This chain's CDR3 is CASSPGGRGGTDTQYF. CDR3 in DNA: TGCGCCAGCAGCCCAGGGGGCAGGGGGGGAACAGATACGCAGTATTTT. The V gene is TRBV5-1, the J gene TRBJ2-3; D possibly corresponds to TRBD1 (8 bases). Trimming shortened V by 4 bases and J by 3 bases, and 18 bases separated the two germline ends. The CDR3 loop spans 16 amino acids. Looked up from germline, CDR1 is SGHRS and CDR2 is YFSETQ.